This TCR beta chain comes out of a study of CXCR3-negative and CXCR3-positive naive CD8 T cells. CDR3 length: 13 residues. The germline gives CDR1 MNHEY, CDR2 SVGEGT. The TRB libraries of cDNA were built by UMI-labeled 5' RACE. TCRdb reprocessed the 5' RACE reads, with one entry per CDR3 protein and no DNA. The listing contains 45,000 or so distinct CDR3 sequences. The chain combines TRBV6-2 or TRBV6-3 with TRBJ1-2. Sequences were obtained from memory CD8+ T cells from blood. The TCR was taken from a human donor in good health. Some clones in this sample may be carry-over from other donors' samples. This CDR3 reads CASSYSEVDGYTF.